What follows are 31 T cell receptor beta chains derived from one specimen sequenced in a study of T cell clusters in autoimmune cytopenias. TRB rearrangements were amplified by touch-down multiplex PCR with mixed TRB-A/B primers. TCRdb reprocessed the multiplex PCR reads and keeps a single row for each CDR3 protein, giving no DNA. This sample lists about 15,000 distinct CDR3 sequences; its ten largest clones have 3.5% to 4.5%. Each sample's input was 250 ng genomic DNA, some 40,000 genome equivalents. The data were also submitted as part of a second study, on T cell repertoires in aging, cancer and after chemotherapy.

The sample was peripheral blood. All receptors derive from a human donor in good health.

The chain links TRBV12-3 or TRBV12-4 to TRBJ2-2; TCRdb's D gene call, TRBD1, goes unchecked for lack of DNA. The CDR3 is 14 residues long. This CDR3 is CASRFDRSTGELFF.

V gene TRBV12-3 or TRBV12-4 combines with J gene TRBJ2-2. The length of the CDR3 is 13 residues. This CDR3 is CASSLRRTGELFF.

V gene TRBV13 combines with J gene TRBJ1-3; the TRBD1 assignment by TCRdb is unverifiable without DNA. The CDR3 sequence is 13 residues long. Germline assignment: CDR1 PRHDT and CDR2 FYEKMQ (reference sequence). The CDR3 here is CASSSDRGHTIYF.

The chain uses TRBV5-6 and TRBJ1-2; TCRdb calls TRBD1, which cannot be checked without DNA. Germline-derived CDR1 and CDR2 are SGHDT and YYEEEE. This CDR3 spans 13 amino acids. The CDR3 here is CASSPYRDAGYTF.

The chain joins TRBV12-3 or TRBV12-4 to TRBJ1-3; TCRdb designates TRBD1, a call that cannot be tested without DNA. This CDR3 is 14 amino acids long. CDR3 amino acids: CASSLGGAGNTIYF.

This clonotype counts as medium-sized by frequency. V is TRBV19 and J is TRBJ1-3. The germline V gene has CDR1 LNHDA and CDR2 SQIVND (reference sequence). The length of the CDR3 is 13 residues. The CDR3 protein is CAADSTAGNTIYF.

CDR3 residues: CASSFGRDSYEQYF. This rearrangement joins TRBV27 to TRBJ2-7; checking the TCRdb D call of TRBD2 is not possible without DNA. The CDR3 runs to 14 residues. In germline, CDR1 is MNHEY, CDR2 SMNVEV (reference sequence).

This clonotype is called medium-sized based on its frequency. The rearrangement links TRBV19 to TRBJ2-1; TCRdb outputs TRBD2, but without DNA this stays unchecked. There are 17 residues in the CDR3. The germline V gene has CDR1 LNHDA and CDR2 SQIVND (reference sequence). CDR3 region: CASSILASGGSYNEQFF.

J is TRBJ2-3 and V is TRBV12-3 or TRBV12-4. The CDR3 totals 12 residues. CDR3 loop: CASSLVTDTQYF.

CDR3 residues: CASQTGMGTDTQYF. This chain uses TRBV6-5 with TRBJ2-3. This CDR3 is built from 14 residues. Per the germline V gene, CDR1 is MNHEY and CDR2 is SVGAGI.

The chain recombines TRBV24-1 with TRBJ2-5; TCRdb outputs TRBD1, but without DNA this stays unchecked. CDR3 length equals 12 residues. The germline gives CDR1 KGHDR, CDR2 SFDVKD. The CDR3 here is CATTDSAWTQYF.

The CDR3 region is CASSLSPEQFF. V is TRBV11-3 and J is TRBJ2-1. CDR1 SGHNT and CDR2 YENEEA come from the germline V gene. The CDR3 contains 11 residues.

The CDR3 reads CASSSIRTSGEQYF. The chain links TRBV6-2 or TRBV6-3 to TRBJ2-7; without DNA, the TCRdb call of TRBD2 cannot be checked. This CDR3 region has 14 residues. Germline lookup yields CDR1 MNHEY and CDR2 SVGEGT.

The chain employs TRBV19 and TRBJ2-7; TCRdb's D gene call, TRBD2, goes unchecked for lack of DNA. CDR1 LNHDA and CDR2 SQIVND come from the germline V gene (reference sequence). CDR3 length: 14 amino acids. CDR3 in amino acids: CASSLAGGNSEQYF.

The J gene is TRBJ1-4, the V gene TRBV12-3 or TRBV12-4. This CDR3 is built from 14 residues. CDR3 amino acids: CASSLQAKGEKLFF.

The chain recombines TRBV19 with TRBJ2-1; there is no DNA to check the TCRdb D call of TRBD2. Germline loops: CDR1 LNHDA, CDR2 SQIVND (reference sequence). The CDR3 consists of 16 residues. CDR3 residues: CASSIDNQRAFNEQFF.

The chain combines TRBV6-4 with TRBJ1-2; TCRdb calls TRBD1, which cannot be checked without DNA. The CDR3 spans 15 residues. The germline gives CDR1 MRHNA, CDR2 SNTAGT. The CDR3: CASSDSDRDYYGYTF.

J is TRBJ1-3 and V is TRBV30; TCRdb's D call, TRBD1, is unchecked because there is no DNA. There are 14 residues in the CDR3. CDR1 is GTSNPN, CDR2 SVGIG, per germline (reference sequence). The CDR3 here is CAWRPGRAGNTIYF.

The rearrangement uses TRBV6-5 and TRBJ1-1; TCRdb selects TRBD1, and the lack of DNA leaves this call unchecked. The CDR3 is 15 amino acids. The germline V gene encodes CDR1 MNHEY and CDR2 SVGAGI. CDR3 residues: CASRLDRSRNTEAFF.

V and J are TRBV7-3 and TRBJ2-5; TCRdb lists TRBD2, though no DNA is available to test this call. The CDR3 is 13 residues long. The germline V gene encodes CDR1 SGHTA and CDR2 FQGTGA. The CDR3 sequence is CASSQGPTETKYF.

J is TRBJ2-3 and V is TRBV30; TCRdb picks TRBD2, but there is no DNA to check that call. The germline CDR1 and CDR2 sequences are GTSNPN and SVGIG (reference sequence). The CDR3 runs to 13 residues. The CDR3 is CAYTGAGRGTQYF.

This chain links TRBV12-3 or TRBV12-4 with TRBJ1-1; TCRdb's D gene call, TRBD1, goes unchecked for lack of DNA. The CDR3 sequence is 13 residues long. The CDR3 sequence is CASRGHGETEAFF.

The chain uses TRBV13 and TRBJ2-3; TCRdb selects TRBD2, and the lack of DNA leaves this call unchecked. From germline, CDR1 is PRHDT and CDR2 FYEKMQ (reference sequence). The CDR3 covers 15 residues. The CDR3 loop is CASSLGALGADTQYF.

The chain employs TRBV12-3 or TRBV12-4 and TRBJ2-1; no DNA is available, so the TRBD1 call from TCRdb remains unchecked. The CDR3 extends over 13 amino acids. CDR3 amino acids: CASAPDSYNEQFF.

The chain carries TRBV10-3 and TRBJ2-1; TCRdb names TRBD1, which stays unverified in the absence of DNA. Germline assignment: CDR1 ENHRY and CDR2 SYGVKD. The CDR3 spans 15 residues. CDR3 residues: CAISESPGAGNEQFF.

The chain carries TRBV19 and TRBJ2-7; absent DNA, TCRdb's TRBD1 call cannot be checked. CDR3 length equals 14 residues. Germline V CDR1 and CDR2: LNHDA, SQIVND (reference sequence). CDR3 sequence reads: CASSPWDRAYEQYF. The full variable domain, with the rest looked up from reference TRBV19 and TRBJ2-7, is DGGITQSPKYLFRKEGQNVTLSCEQNLNHDAMYWYRQDPGQGLRLIYYSQIVNDFQKGDIAEGYSVSREKKESFPLTVTSAQKNPTAFYLCASSPWDRAYEQYFGPGTRLTVT.

The rearrangement uses TRBV24-1 and TRBJ2-3. This CDR3 region has 11 residues. Germline CDR1 KGHDR, CDR2 SFDVKD. The CDR3: CATSEGDTQYF.

The chain couples TRBV5-4 to TRBJ2-7. Looked up from germline, CDR1 is SGHNT and CDR2 is YYREEE (reference sequence). The CDR3 runs 15 residues. CDR3 region: CASSSLILGSYEQYF.

This sequence joins TRBV15 and TRBJ1-3. The CDR3 sequence is 16 residues long. Germline CDR1 is LNHNV and CDR2 is YYDKDF (reference sequence). Here the CDR3 reads CATSRDRRTAGNTIYF.

The J gene is TRBJ2-1, the V gene TRBV6-6; TCRdb selects TRBD2, and the lack of DNA leaves this call unchecked. The CDR3 totals 17 residues. CDR1 is MNHNY, CDR2 SVGAGI, per germline (reference sequence). The chain's CDR3 is CASSYLASGRPYNEQFF.

The chain combines TRBV5-6 with TRBJ2-1; absent DNA, TCRdb's TRBD1 call cannot be checked. CDR3 length: 16 amino acids. Germline values: CDR1 SGHDT, CDR2 YYEEEE. This chain's CDR3 is CASSLRTVPNVNEQFF.